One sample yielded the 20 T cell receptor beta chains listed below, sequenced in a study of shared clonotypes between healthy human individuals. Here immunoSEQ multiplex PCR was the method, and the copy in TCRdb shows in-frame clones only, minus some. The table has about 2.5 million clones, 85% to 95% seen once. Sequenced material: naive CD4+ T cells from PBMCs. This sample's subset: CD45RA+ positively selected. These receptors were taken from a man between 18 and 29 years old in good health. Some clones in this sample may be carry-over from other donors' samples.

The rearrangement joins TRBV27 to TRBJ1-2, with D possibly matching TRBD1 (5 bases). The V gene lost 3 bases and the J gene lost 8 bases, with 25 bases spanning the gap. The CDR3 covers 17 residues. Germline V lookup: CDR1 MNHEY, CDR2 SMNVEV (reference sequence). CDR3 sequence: CASSFPQTTALHGGYTF. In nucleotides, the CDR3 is TGTGCCAGCAGTTTTCCCCAAACGACAGCGCTTCACGGCGGCTACACCTTC.

The CDR3 bases are TGTGCCAGTAGGATGGGGTCAGATACGCAGTATTTT. Translation: CASRMGSDTQYF. The chain joins TRBV19 to TRBJ2-3, with D hard to call. This CDR3 comprises 12 residues. The germline V gene encodes CDR1 LNHDA and CDR2 SQIVND (reference sequence). Trimming took 6 bases from V and 4 from J, leaving 8 bases between them.

The CDR3 is CASTGGGAHEKLFF. CDR3 coding DNA: TGTGCCAGCACCGGTGGGGGGGCTCATGAAAAACTGTTTTTT. The V gene is TRBV6-5, the J gene TRBJ1-4; D perhaps matches TRBD1 (6 bases). The germline V gene encodes CDR1 MNHEY and CDR2 SVGAGI. The ends were cut back, 7 bases at V and 6 bases at J, with 15 bases in the middle. This CDR3 has 14 residues.

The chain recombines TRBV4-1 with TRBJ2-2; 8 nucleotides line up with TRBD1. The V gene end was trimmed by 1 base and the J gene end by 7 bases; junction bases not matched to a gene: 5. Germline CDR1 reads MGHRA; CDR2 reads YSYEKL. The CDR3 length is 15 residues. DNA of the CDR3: TGCGCCAGCAGCCAAGCTTACAGGGGGAACGGGGAGCTGTTTTTT. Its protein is CASSQAYRGNGELFF.

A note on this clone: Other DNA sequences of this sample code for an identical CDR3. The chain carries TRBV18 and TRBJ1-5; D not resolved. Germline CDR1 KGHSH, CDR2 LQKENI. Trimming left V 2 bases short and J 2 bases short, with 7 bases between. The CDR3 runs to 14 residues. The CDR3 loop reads CASSPGGGNQPQHF. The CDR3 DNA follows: TGTGCCAGCTCACCAGGAGGAGGCAATCAGCCCCAGCATTTT. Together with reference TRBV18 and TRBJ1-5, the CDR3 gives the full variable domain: NAGVMQNPRHLVRRRGQEARLRCSPMKGHSHVYWYRQLPEEGLKFMVYLQKENIIDESGMPKERFSAEFPKEGPSILRIQQVVRGDSAAYFCASSPGGGNQPQHFGDGTRLSIL.

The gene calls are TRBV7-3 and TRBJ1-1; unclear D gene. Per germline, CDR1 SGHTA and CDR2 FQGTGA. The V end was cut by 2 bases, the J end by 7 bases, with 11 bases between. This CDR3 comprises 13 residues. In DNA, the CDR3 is TGTGCCAGCAGCTTAGACTCGGGCCTTGAAGCTTTCTTT. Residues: CASSLDSGLEAFF.

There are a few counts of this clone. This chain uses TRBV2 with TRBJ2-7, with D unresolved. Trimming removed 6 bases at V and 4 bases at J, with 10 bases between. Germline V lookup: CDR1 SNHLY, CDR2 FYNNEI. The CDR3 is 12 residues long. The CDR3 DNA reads TGTGCCAGCAGAGCTTTTAAATACGAGCAGTACTTC. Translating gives CASRAFKYEQYF.

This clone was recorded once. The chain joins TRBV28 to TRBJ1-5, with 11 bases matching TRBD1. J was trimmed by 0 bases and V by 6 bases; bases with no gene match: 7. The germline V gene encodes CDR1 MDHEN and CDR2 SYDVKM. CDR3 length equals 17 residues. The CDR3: CASRGQGGSNSNQPQHF. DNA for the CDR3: TGTGCCAGCAGGGGACAGGGGGGATCAAATAGCAATCAGCCCCAGCATTTT.

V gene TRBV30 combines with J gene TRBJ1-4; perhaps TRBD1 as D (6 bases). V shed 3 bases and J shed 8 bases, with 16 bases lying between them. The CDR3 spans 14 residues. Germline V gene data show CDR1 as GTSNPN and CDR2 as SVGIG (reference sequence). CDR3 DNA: TGTGCCTGGAGGGCAGGGGTAGGACGGGAAAAACTGTTTTTT. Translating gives CAWRAGVGREKLFF.

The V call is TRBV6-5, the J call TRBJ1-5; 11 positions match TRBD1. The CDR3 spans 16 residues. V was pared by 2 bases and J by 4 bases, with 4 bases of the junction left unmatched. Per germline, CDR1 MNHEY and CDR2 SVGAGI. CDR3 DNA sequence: TGTGCCAGCAGTTACACCGGGACAGGGGGAAATCAGCCCCAGCATTTT. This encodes CASSYTGTGGNQPQHF.

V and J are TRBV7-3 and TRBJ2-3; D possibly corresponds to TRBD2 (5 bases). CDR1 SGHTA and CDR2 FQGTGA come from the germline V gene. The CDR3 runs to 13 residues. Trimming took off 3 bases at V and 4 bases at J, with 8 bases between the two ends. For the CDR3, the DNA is TGTGCCAGCAGCTTGGGAGCGGCAGATACGCAGTATTTT. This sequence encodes CASSLGAADTQYF.

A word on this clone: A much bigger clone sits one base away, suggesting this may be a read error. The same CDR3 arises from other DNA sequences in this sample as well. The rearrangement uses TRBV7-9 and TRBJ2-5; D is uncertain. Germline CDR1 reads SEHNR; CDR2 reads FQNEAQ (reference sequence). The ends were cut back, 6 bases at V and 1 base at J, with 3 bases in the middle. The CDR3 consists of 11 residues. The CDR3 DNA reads TGTGCCAGCAGTTCCCAAGAGACCCAGTACTTC. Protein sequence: CASSSQETQYF.

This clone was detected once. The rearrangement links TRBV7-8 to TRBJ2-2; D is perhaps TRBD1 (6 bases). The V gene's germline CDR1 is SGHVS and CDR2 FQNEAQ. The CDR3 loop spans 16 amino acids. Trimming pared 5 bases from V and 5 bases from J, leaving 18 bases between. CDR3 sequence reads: CASSPLQGIYTGELFF. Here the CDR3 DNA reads TGTGCCAGCAGCCCGCTCCAGGGGATATATACCGGGGAGCTGTTTTTT.

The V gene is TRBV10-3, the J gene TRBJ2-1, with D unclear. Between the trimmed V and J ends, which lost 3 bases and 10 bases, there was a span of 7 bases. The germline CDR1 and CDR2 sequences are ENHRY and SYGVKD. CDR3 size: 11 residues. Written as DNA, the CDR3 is TGTGCCATCAGTGATTATGAGGAGCAGTTCTTC. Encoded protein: CAISDYEEQFF.

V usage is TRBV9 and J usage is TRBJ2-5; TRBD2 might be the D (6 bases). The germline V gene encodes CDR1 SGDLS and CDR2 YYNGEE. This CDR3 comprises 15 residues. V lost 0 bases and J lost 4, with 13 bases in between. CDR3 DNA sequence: TGTGCCAGCAGCGTAGCGGGAGCAGGATCAGAGACCCAGTACTTC. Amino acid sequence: CASSVAGAGSETQYF.

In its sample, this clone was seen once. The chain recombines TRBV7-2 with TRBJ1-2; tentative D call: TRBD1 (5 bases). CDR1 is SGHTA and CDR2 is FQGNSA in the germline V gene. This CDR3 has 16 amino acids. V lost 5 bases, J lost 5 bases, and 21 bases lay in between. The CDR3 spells CASSPLPGLRGYGYTF. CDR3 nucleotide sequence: TGTGCCAGCAGCCCGCTACCGGGACTCCGCGGGTATGGCTACACCTTC. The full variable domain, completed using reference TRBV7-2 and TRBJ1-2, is GAGVSQSPSNKVTEKGKDVELRCDPISGHTALYWYRQSLGQGLEFLIYFQGNSAPDKSGLPSDRFSAERTGGSVSTLTIQRTQQEDSAVYLCASSPLPGLRGYGYTFGSGTRLTVV.

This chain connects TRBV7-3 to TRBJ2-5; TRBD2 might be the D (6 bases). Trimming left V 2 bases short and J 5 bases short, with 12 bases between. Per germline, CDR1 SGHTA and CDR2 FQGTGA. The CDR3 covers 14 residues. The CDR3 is CASSLDGSWETQYF. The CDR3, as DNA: TGTGCCAGCAGCTTAGACGGGAGCTGGGAGACCCAGTACTTC.

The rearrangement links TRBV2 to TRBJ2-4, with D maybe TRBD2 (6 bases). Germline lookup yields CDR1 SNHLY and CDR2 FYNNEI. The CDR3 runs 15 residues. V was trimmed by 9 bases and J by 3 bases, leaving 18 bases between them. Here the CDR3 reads CASMFDASVKNIQYF. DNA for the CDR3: TGTGCCAGTATGTTCGACGCTAGCGTCAAAAACATTCAGTACTTC.

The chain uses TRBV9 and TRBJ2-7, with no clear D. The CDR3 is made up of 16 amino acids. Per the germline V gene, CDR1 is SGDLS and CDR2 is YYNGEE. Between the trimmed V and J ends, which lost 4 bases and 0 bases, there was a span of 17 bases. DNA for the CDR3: TGTGCCAGCAGCACCCGACCCGGGCCAAGCTCCTACGAGCAGTACTTC. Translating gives CASSTRPGPSSYEQYF.

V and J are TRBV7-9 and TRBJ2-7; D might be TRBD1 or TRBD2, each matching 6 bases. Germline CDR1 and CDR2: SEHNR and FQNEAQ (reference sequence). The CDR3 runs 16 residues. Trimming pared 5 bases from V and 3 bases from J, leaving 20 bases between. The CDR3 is CASSPDLGGSRYEQYF. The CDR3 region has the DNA TGTGCCAGCAGCCCTGATCTAGGGGGGAGCCGCTACGAGCAGTACTTC.